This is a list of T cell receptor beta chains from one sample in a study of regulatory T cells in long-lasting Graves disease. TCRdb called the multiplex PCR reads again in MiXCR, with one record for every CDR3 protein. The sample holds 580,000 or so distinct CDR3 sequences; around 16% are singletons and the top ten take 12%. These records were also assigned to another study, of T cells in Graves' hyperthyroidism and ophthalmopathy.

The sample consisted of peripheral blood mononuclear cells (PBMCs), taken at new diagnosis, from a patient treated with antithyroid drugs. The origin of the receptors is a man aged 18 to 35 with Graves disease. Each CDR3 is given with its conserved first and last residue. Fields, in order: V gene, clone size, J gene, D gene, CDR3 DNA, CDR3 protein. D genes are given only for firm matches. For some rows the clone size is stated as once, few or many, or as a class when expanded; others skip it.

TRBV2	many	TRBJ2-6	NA	TGTGCCAGCGCGCCTCCAAGAGGGTTCCTGACTTTC	CASAPPRGFLTF
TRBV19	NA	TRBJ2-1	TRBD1	TGTGCCAGTCGTAACCTGGGACAGGGGGCGCGAGAGTTCTTC	CASRNLGQGAREFF
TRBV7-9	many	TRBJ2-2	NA	TGTGCCAGCAGCCCACCGACAGTCCGCCGGAACACCGGGGAGCTGTTTTTT	CASSPPTVRRNTGELFF
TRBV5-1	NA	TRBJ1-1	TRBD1	TGCGCCAGCAGCTACCGAGCCGGGACAGGGACTGAAGCTTTCTTT	CASSYRAGTGTEAFF
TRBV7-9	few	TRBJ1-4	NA	TGTGCCAGCAGCTTCCGGGATGCGAATGAAAAACTGTTTTTT	CASSFRDANEKLFF
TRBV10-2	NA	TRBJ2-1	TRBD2	TGCGCCAGCAGGGATGGACTAGCGGGGTACAATGAGCAGTTCTTC	CASRDGLAGYNEQFF
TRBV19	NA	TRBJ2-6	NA	TGTGCCAGTAGAAAGACGGGTCAAGACCTGACTTTC	CASRKTGQDLTF
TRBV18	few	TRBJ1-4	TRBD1	TGTGCCAGTCGGGACAGGGAGACAACTAATGAAAAACTGTTTTTT	CASRDRETTNEKLFF
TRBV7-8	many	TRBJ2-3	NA	TGTGCCAGCAGCCTAACCCGATCTAGCGACCGCACAGATACGCAGTATTTT	CASSLTRSSDRTDTQYF
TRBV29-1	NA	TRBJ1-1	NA	TGCAGCGTGGAGACAGATATGAACACTGAAGCTTTCTTT	CSVETDMNTEAFF
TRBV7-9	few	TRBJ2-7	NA	TGTGCCAGCAGCTTAGCAAGGACCTACGAGCAGTACTTC	CASSLARTYEQYF
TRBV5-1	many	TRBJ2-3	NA	TGCGCCAGCAGCTTTGTTGGCGGACCGAGCACAGATACGCAGTATTTT	CASSFVGGPSTDTQYF
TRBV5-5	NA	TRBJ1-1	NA	TGTGCCAGCAGCGCAGAATCCCCCGTTGTGAACACTGAAGCTTTCTTT	CASSAESPVVNTEAFF
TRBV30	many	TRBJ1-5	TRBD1	TGTGCCTGGGGGACAGGGGGCGGCCAGCCCCAGCATTTT	CAWGTGGGQPQHF
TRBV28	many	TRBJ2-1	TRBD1	TGTGCCAGCAGTTTACCCGACAGGGCCAGGGATGAGCAGTTCTTC	CASSLPDRARDEQFF
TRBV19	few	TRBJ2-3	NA	TGTGCTACGAGCTTGGGCTATCGAGATACGCAGTATTTT	CATSLGYRDTQYF
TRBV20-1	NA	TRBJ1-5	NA	TGCAGTGCCACACAGGGTGGGGGGGATCAGCCCCAGCATTTT	CSATQGGGDQPQHF
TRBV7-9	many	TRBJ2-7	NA	TGTGCCAGCAGCTCCCGAGGGGGGGAGGGCCCCTCCGAGCAGTACTTC	CASSSRGGEGPSEQYF
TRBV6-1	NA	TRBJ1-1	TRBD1	TGTGCCAGCAGCCGCCAAGGACAGGGCGGCACTGAAGCTTTCTTT	CASSRQGQGGTEAFF
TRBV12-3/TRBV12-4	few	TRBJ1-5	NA	TGTGCCAGCAGCAACAGGGTCTTAGGGAGCAATCAGCCCCAGCATTTT	CASSNRVLGSNQPQHF
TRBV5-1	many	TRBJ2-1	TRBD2	TGCGCCAGCAGCCCCTTCGGGGGGGCTAGGCAGTTCTTC	CASSPFGGARQFF
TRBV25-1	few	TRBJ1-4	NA	TGTGCCAGCAGTGAGGGACTCCTAAATGAAAAACTGTTTTTT	CASSEGLLNEKLFF
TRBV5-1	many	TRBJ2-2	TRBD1	TGCGCCAGCAGCGAGGACAGGGGAGCGTCCGGGGAGCTGTTTTTT	CASSEDRGASGELFF
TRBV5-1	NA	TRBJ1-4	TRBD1	TGCGCCAGCAGCTTGGGACAGGGGACAACTAATGAAAAACTGTTTTTT	CASSLGQGTTNEKLFF
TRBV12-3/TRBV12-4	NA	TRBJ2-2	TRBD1	TGTGCCAGCAGTTTAGGGACAGGGGGCGCCTTTCTTAGGGGGGAGCTGTTTTTT	CASSLGTGGAFLRGELFF
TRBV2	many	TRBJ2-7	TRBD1	TGTGCCAGCAGTTTCCAGGGGGACGACGAGCAGTACTTC	CASSFQGDDEQYF
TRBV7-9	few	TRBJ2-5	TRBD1	TGTGCCAGCAGCCCGGGGACAGCTGTTCGTTTGGAGACCCAGTACTTC	CASSPGTAVRLETQYF
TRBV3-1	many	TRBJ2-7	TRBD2	TGTGCCAGCAGCCAAGAGACTAGCGGAAACTCCTACGAGCAGTACTTC	CASSQETSGNSYEQYF
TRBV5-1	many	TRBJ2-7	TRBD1	TGCGCCAGCAGCCCGAGACAGGGGGGCCCTCCGACCTACGAGCAGTACTTC	CASSPRQGGPPTYEQYF
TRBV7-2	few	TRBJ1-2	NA	TGTGCCAGCAGCTTAACCGGGGCGGACAGCTACACCTTC	CASSLTGADSYTF
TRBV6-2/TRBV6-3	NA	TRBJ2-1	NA	TGTGCCAGCAGCCATGACTACAATGAGCAGTTCTTC	CASSHDYNEQFF
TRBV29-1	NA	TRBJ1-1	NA	TGCAGCGTGGACAGAAGGACTGAAGCTTTCTTT	CSVDRRTEAFF
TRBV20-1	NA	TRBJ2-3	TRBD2	TGCAGTGCCCGAGGCCTAGCGGGACCCCCAGATACGCAGTATTTT	CSARGLAGPPDTQYF
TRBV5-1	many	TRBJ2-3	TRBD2	TGCGCCAGCACGCTGGGAGCGGGAGCCCCAGATACGCAGTATTTT	CASTLGAGAPDTQYF
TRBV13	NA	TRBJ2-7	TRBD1	TGTGCCAGCAGCCAACATACAGGGGGCGGGTACGAGCAGTACTTC	CASSQHTGGGYEQYF
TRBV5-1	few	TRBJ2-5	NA	TGCGCCAGCAGTCTCACCGTCAGCGAGACCCAGTACTTC	CASSLTVSETQYF
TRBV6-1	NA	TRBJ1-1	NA	TGTGCCAGCAGTGAATTGAGTGAAGCTTTCTTT	CASSELSEAFF
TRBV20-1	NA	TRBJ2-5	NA	TGCAGTGCTAGAGAGCCGCGCCAGGCGGGTGGGGAAGAGACCCAGTACTTC	CSAREPRQAGGEETQYF
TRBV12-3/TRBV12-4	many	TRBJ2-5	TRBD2	TGTGCCAGCAGTTTGGGGTTTGTAGCTAGCGGGAGGGCCGGGCCCTACCAAGAGACCCAGTACTTC	CASSLGFVASGRAGPYQETQYF
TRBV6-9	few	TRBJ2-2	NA	TGTGCCAGCAGTTACACCTCAGGGGAGCTGTTTTTT	CASSYTSGELFF
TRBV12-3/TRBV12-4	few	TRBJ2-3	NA	TGTGCCAGCAGTTTAGTGGATGTTAGCGTTAGTGCAGATACGCAGTATTTT	CASSLVDVSVSADTQYF
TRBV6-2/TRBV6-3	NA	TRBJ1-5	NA	TGTGCCAGCAGTGAAGATGGGGGGTATAGCAATCAGCCCCAGCATTTT	CASSEDGGYSNQPQHF
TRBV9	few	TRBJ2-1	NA	TGTGCCAGCAGCTCACAGGGTACTAGCTCCTACAATGAGCAGTTCTTC	CASSSQGTSSYNEQFF
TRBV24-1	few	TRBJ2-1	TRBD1	TGTGCCACCAGTGAGGGACAGTACAATGAGCAGTTCTTC	CATSEGQYNEQFF
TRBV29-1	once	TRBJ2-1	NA	TGCAGCGTTGAACCCCCCGCCAGGTTCAATGAGCAGTTCTTC	CSVEPPARFNEQFF
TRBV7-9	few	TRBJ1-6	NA	TGTGCCAGCAGCTTATGGGCCTCACCCCTCCACTTT	CASSLWASPLHF
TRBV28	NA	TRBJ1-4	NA	TGTGCCAGCAGTCCCATTAATGAAAAACTGTTTTTT	CASSPINEKLFF
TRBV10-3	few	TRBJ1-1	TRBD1	TGTGCCATCAGTGAGTCCCAACCCGGGACAGGGGGAATGAACACTGAAGCTTTCTTT	CAISESQPGTGGMNTEAFF
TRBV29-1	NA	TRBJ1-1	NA	TGCAGCGTCCTCGGGAAAATGAACACTGAAGCTTTCTTT	CSVLGKMNTEAFF
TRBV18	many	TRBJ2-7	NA	TGTGCCAGCTCGCTAGGATCCGGCCGGGAGCAGTACTTC	CASSLGSGREQYF
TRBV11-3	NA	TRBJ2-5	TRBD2	TGTGCCAGCAGCCGCGTACTAGCGGAAGAGACCCAGTACTTC	CASSRVLAEETQYF
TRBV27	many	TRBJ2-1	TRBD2	TGTGCCAGCAGTTCGGGACTAGCCGGCAGCGAGCAGTTCTTC	CASSSGLAGSEQFF
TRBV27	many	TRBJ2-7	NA	TGTGCCAGCAGTCAGAGCCGGAACGGACCCTACGAGCAGTACTTC	CASSQSRNGPYEQYF
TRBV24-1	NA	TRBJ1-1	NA	TGTGCCACCCTCCCCCGCGCCAGGGATGGGAGCACTGAAGCTTTCTTT	CATLPRARDGSTEAFF
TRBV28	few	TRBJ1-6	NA	TGTGCCAGCAGTGACAGGACCTATAATTCACCCCTCCACTTT	CASSDRTYNSPLHF